This TCR beta chain was retrieved from a study of cytomegalovirus exposure and HLA in healthy donors. The study, taken as a whole, reports: A later analysis linked a missense variant in DCLRE1C to the trimming of TCR beta V and J genes. Certain indistinguishable V segments, among them TRBV6-2 and TRBV6-3, were excluded.

CDR1 is SGHNT, CDR2 YYREEE, per germline (reference sequence). The germline V and J ends were trimmed by 1 base and 8 bases, with 16 bases remaining between them. This CDR3 has 15 residues. With 60 Vbeta and 13 Jbeta primers, the PCR was carried out. The data were produced by immunoSEQ multiplex PCR, yet TCRdb's version contains in-frame clones alone and is incomplete. The sample shows 100,000 to 120,000 clones, roughly 67% of them seen only once. A remark on this clone: Its antigen is unknown.

This sequence was found in a young man in good health and CMV-seropositive. The chain recombines TRBV5-4 with TRBJ2-4; the D is unclear. Input material: PBMCs. The CDR3 is CASSLRLPVCDIQYF. The CDR3 DNA sequence: TGTGCCAGCAGCTTGAGACTCCCGGTTTGTGACATTCAGTACTTC.